Detailed here is one T cell receptor beta chain. Antigen: not known. TCRdb independently ran MiXCR on the RT-PCR reads; one entry per CDR3 protein. The sample contains about 780,000 distinct CDR3 sequences, approximately 17% of which appear only once. Trimming took 5 bases from V and 3 from J, leaving 14 bases between them. Germline V gene lookup returns CDR1 SEHNR and CDR2 FQNEAQ (reference sequence). There are 14 residues in the CDR3. These data belong to a study of response to subunit inactivated influenza vaccine. Notes on the study in general: T cells newly recruited by each seasonal influenza vaccination are few, the authors suggested.

This clonotype originated in a man aged 50 to 60 who received an inactivated influenza vaccine. The source was PBMCs from blood, collected 4 to 6 days after vaccination. The chain employs TRBV7-9 and TRBJ2-7, with D unclear. The CDR3 region is CASSAGQKFYEQYF. CDR3 bases: TGTGCCAGCAGCGCCGGCCAAAAATTCTACGAGCAGTACTTC.